This TCR beta chain was documented in a study of T cell responses to AZD1222 COVID-19 vaccine. Trimming at V came to 3 bases and at J to 8 bases, leaving 9 bases not matched to a gene. The CDR3 contains 14 residues. Germline V gives CDR1 DFQATT, CDR2 SNEGSKA (reference sequence). TCRdb's copy holds only in-frame clones and misses some; the assay was immunoSEQ multiplex PCR. The data show approximately 82,000 clones, roughly nine tenths seen once. J is TRBJ1-2 and V is TRBV20-1; the match to TRBD1 covers 10 bases. The TCR comes from an adult who received the AZD1222 COVID-19 vaccine. Sample: peripheral blood, taken 28 days after the second AZD1222 dose. In DNA form, the CDR3 reads TGCAGTGCTAGTTTCCGACAGGGGGCCCTAGGCTACACCTTC. This codes for CSASFRQGALGYTF.